This TCR beta chain was identified during a study of human T cells and chemical hapten exposure. At the level of the study: Per-sample TCR yield variability stemmed mainly from small pooled library volume differences.

The J segment lost 2 bases and the V segment lost 5 bases, leaving 2 bases of the junction unmatched. This CDR3 contains 14 residues. Germline assignment: CDR1 MGHDK and CDR2 SYGVNS. Time point denoted: healthy volunteer bleed at 6 weeks. Unfractionated whole blood yielded total RNA. Findings and limits, study-wide: Unchanged with DPC sensitization were TCRs above 1 in 1000 frequency.

This clonotype has a count of ten or more. Its antigen is undetermined. Individual cDNA molecules received unique molecular identifiers in the library. TCRdb re-derived calls from the RACE reads in MiXCR, one entry per CDR3 protein. The data contain around 70,000 distinct CDR3 sequences, about 5.7% of them seen just once; the ten biggest clones take up 3% to 4%. The chain combines TRBV25-1 with TRBJ2-3; TRBD2 agrees at 9 bases. This TCR derives from a female donor in good health. Some clones in this sample may be carry-over from other donors' samples. Sample: whole blood. CDR3 region: CASSSGRTTDTQYF. Written as DNA, the CDR3 is TGTGCCAGCAGTAGCGGGAGGACCACAGATACGCAGTATTTT.